The source of this T cell receptor (beta chain) is a study of circulating and synovial CD4+ cells in juvenile arthritis. The assay was immunoSEQ multiplex PCR, and TCRdb's table has in-frame clones only and misses some. The sample has some 35,000 clones; approximately 96% are singletons. The sequencing sample was made of CD4+ T cells from blood. The receptor comes from a human donor with juvenile idiopathic arthritis.

CDR3 DNA: TGCGCCAGCAGCTTGGAGGGGGCCGGGAATGAAAAACTGTTTTTT. This translates into CASSLEGAGNEKLFF. J is TRBJ1-4 and V is TRBV5-1, with 7 bases matching TRBD1. Looked up from germline, CDR1 is SGHRS and CDR2 is YFSETQ. J gave up 5 bases and V 0 bases, and 4 bases lay outside the gene matches. This CDR3 region has 15 residues.